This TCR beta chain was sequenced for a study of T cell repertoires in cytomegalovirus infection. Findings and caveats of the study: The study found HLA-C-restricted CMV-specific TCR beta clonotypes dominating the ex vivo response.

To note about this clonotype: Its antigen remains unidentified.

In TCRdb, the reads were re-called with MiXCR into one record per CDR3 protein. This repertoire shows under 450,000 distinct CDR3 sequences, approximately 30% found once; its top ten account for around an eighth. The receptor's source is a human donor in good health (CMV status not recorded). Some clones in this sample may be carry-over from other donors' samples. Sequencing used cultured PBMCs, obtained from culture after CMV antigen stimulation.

Here the CDR3 DNA reads TGTGCCAGCAGCTTCTCCGGGACAGGGGTCTACGAGCAGTACTTC. It translates to CASSFSGTGVYEQYF. V and J are TRBV7-2 and TRBJ2-7; 10 bases are a match to TRBD1. This CDR3 spans 15 amino acids. Losses at the gene ends were 3 bases for V and 3 bases for J; bases not matched to a gene: 5. Germline CDR1 SGHTA, CDR2 FQGNSA.